In this sample, the clone carrying this T cell receptor beta chain turned up a few times. The antigen is not known. The CDR3 is 16 residues long. V shed 5 bases, J shed 2 bases, and the junction held 6 bases outside the gene matches. Looked up from germline, CDR1 is MNHEY and CDR2 is SMNVEV (reference sequence). This sample was included in a study of Tregs in tolerant kidney transplant recipients. Unstimulated Tregs (CD4+CD25+CD127-) and CD4+CD25- non-Tregs were sorted from PBMCs. General study points: Biological reproducibility was not directly addressed in this study. Few patients were studied, so findings need validation in larger groups. Tregs expanded with activated donor B cells seemed most donor-specific.

TCRdb keeps only in-frame clones here, not all; method: immunoSEQ multiplex PCR. The sample holds tens of thousands of clones, 84% seen once. The chain uses TRBV27 and TRBJ2-2; 9 bases are shared with TRBD1. The TCR was taken from a human donor in good health. Material: CD4+ T cells from blood. CDR3 protein: CASSRQTGGNTGELFF. For the CDR3, the DNA is TGTGCCAGCAGTCGTCAGACAGGGGGTAACACCGGGGAGCTGTTTTTT.